What follows are 5 T cell receptor beta chains derived from one specimen sequenced in a study of blood T cell repertoires in COVID-19. Sequencing used immunoSEQ multiplex PCR; TCRdb keeps in-frame clones, though not all of them. The table includes hundreds of thousands of clones, around 83% detected once. The source material was peripheral blood. The receptors were sampled from a woman aged 50 to 60 with acute or convalescent COVID-19.

The chain uses TRBV5-4 and TRBJ2-5; TRBD2 matches 9 bases. The CDR3 runs to 15 residues. V shed 2 bases and J 2 bases; nucleotides not matched to a gene: 4. Germline CDR1 and CDR2: SGHNT and YYREEE (reference sequence). In DNA form, the CDR3 reads TGTGCCAGCAGCTTAGATAGCGGGGGACAAGAGACCCAGTACTTC. This translates into CASSLDSGGQETQYF.

The V and J genes are TRBV5-6 and TRBJ2-3; 8 bases are a match to TRBD1. The CDR3 runs to 15 residues. Germline CDR1 SGHDT, CDR2 YYEEEE. The ends lost 2 bases at V and 4 bases at J; junction bases unmatched: 6. CDR3 nucleotides: TGTGCCAGCAGCTTTACCCAGGGGGCAGCAGATACGCAGTATTTT. Its translation: CASSFTQGAADTQYF.

This chain connects TRBV29-1 to TRBJ2-3; D gene unclear. The CDR3 runs to 11 residues. Germline-derived CDR1 and CDR2 are SQVTM and ANQGSEA. With 7 bases removed from V and 6 bases from J, the gap between germline ends came to 11 bases. The CDR3 nucleotides are TGCAGCGGAGGTCACGGGGATACGCAGTATTTT. Its translation is CSGGHGDTQYF.

The J gene is TRBJ2-3, the V gene TRBV24-1; 7 nucleotides agree with TRBD1. Germline-derived CDR1 and CDR2 are KGHDR and SFDVKD. The V and J ends lost 4 bases and 5 bases, in that order; junction bases with no gene match: 5. The CDR3 loop spans 14 amino acids. The CDR3 region is CATSDPPGGDTQYF. For the CDR3, the DNA is TGTGCCACCAGTGACCCCCCAGGGGGAGATACGCAGTATTTT.

The gene calls are TRBV7-6 and TRBJ2-7; TRBD1 matches at 7 bases. The CDR3 loop spans 14 amino acids. Per germline, CDR1 SGHVS and CDR2 FNYEAQ. J gave up 2 bases and V 5 bases, and 6 bases lay outside the gene matches. The CDR3 sequence: CASSRGQLAYEQYF. In DNA form, the CDR3 reads TGTGCCAGCAGCCGGGGACAGTTAGCCTACGAGCAGTACTTC.